Following are 8 T cell receptor beta chains from one sample sequenced in a study of blood T cell repertoires in COVID-19. Libraries were prepared by immunoSEQ multiplex PCR; TCRdb keeps only in-frame clonotypes and omits some of them. The sample has hundreds of thousands of clones, approximately 85% seen once. Input material: peripheral blood. Every receptor here comes from a man in his fifties with COVID-19, enrolled during active disease.

The gene calls are TRBV7-2 and TRBJ2-7, with D unresolved. The CDR3 covers 11 residues. From germline, CDR1 is SGHTA and CDR2 FQGNSA. V lost 5 bases and J lost 6, with 8 bases in between. DNA of the CDR3: TGTGCCAGCAGCACAGATGGCGAGCAGTACTTC. It codes for CASSTDGEQYF.

V and J are TRBV24-1 and TRBJ1-5, with D possibly TRBD1 on 5 matching bases. With 4 bases removed from V and 2 bases from J, the gap between germline ends came to 14 bases. The CDR3 has 16 amino acids. In germline, CDR1 is KGHDR, CDR2 SFDVKD. CDR3 sequence (DNA): TGTGCCACCAGTGAAGGAGGGACGGGGGGCAATCAGCCCCAGCATTTT. As protein: CATSEGGTGGNQPQHF.

The V call is TRBV11-3, the J call TRBJ2-2; D ambiguous. The CDR3 has 14 residues. Trimming took off 1 base at V and 4 bases at J, with 7 bases between the two ends. CDR1 is SGHNT, CDR2 YENEEA, per germline. The CDR3 DNA follows: TGTGCCAGCAGCTTAGCACGCGGCACCGGGGAGCTGTTTTTT. This gives the protein CASSLARGTGELFF.

This chain links TRBV19 with TRBJ2-7; the match to TRBD1 covers 8 bases. The V gene end was trimmed by 5 bases and the J gene end by 3 bases; junction bases not matched to a gene: 9. The CDR3 totals 15 residues. The V gene's germline CDR1 is LNHDA and CDR2 SQIVND (reference sequence). The CDR3, as DNA: TGTGCCAGTAGTTCCCGGCCAGGGGGCAACTACGAGCAGTACTTC. Amino acid sequence: CASSSRPGGNYEQYF.

V gene TRBV6-6 combines with J gene TRBJ1-5, with D possibly being TRBD1 (5 bases). Germline values: CDR1 MNHNY, CDR2 SVGAGI (reference sequence). The CDR3 loop spans 15 amino acids. The V end lost 6 bases, the J end lost 1 base, and 13 bases lay between the germline ends. CDR3: CASSPTRQSNQPQHF. The CDR3 nucleotides read TGTGCCAGCAGCCCAACCCGACAGAGCAATCAGCCCCAGCATTTT.

The chain couples TRBV5-6 to TRBJ1-2; 9 nucleotides match TRBD1. V was pared by 4 bases and J by 4 bases, with 5 bases of the junction left unmatched. CDR1 is SGHDT, CDR2 YYEEEE, per germline. The CDR3 spans 14 residues. The CDR3 loop reads CASSPPTGGYGYTF. CDR3 sequence (DNA): TGTGCCAGCAGCCCGCCGACAGGGGGCTATGGCTACACCTTC. The whole variable domain, filled in from reference TRBV5-6 and TRBJ1-2, reads DAGVTQSPTHLIKTRGQQVTLRCSPKSGHDTVSWYQQALGQGPQFIFQYYEEEERQRGNFPDRFSGHQFPNYSSELNVNALLLGDSALYLCASSPPTGGYGYTFGSGTRLTVV.

The chain has TRBV5-5 and TRBJ2-3; D possibly corresponds to TRBD2 (6 bases). The length of the CDR3 is 15 residues. Germline CDR1 reads SGHKS; CDR2 reads YYEKEE (reference sequence). Trimming removed 4 bases from V and 6 bases from J, with 18 bases in between. CDR3 in amino acids: CASSPGTGVTDTQYF. DNA for the CDR3: TGTGCCAGCAGCCCCGGGACTGGGGTGACGGATACGCAGTATTTT. Based on the CDR3 plus reference TRBV5-5 and TRBJ2-3, the full variable domain is DAGVTQSPTHLIKTRGQQVTLRCSPISGHKSVSWYQQVLGQGPQFIFQYYEKEERGRGNFPDRFSARQFPNYSSELNVNALLLGDSALYLCASSPGTGVTDTQYFGPGTRLTVL.

This chain uses TRBV2 with TRBJ2-1, with 9 bases lining up with TRBD2. Trimming cost V 3 bases and J 3 bases; bases outside gene matches: 6. Germline V gene lookup returns CDR1 SNHLY and CDR2 FYNNEI. The CDR3 length is 16 residues. The CDR3 bases are TGTGCCAGCAGTGATTGGGCGGGGGGGCACTACAATGAGCAGTTCTTC. This sequence encodes CASSDWAGGHYNEQFF.